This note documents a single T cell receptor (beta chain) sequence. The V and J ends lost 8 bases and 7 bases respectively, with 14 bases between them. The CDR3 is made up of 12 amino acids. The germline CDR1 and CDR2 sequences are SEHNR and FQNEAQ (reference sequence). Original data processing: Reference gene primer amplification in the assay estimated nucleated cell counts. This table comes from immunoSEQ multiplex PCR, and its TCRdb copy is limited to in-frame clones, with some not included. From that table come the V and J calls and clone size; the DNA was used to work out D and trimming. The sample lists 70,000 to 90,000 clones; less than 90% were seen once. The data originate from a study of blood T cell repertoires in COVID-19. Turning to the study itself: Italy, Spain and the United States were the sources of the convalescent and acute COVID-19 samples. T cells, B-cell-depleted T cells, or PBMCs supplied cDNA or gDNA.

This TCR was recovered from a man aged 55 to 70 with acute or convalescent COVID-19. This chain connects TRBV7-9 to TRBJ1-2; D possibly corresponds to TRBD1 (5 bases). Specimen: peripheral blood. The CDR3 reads CASSYQGSGYTF. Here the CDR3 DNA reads TGTGCCAGCTCCTATCAGGGTAGTGGCTACACCTTC.